This TCR beta chain was found in a study of memory CD4+ T cells and cytomegalovirus serostatus. This clone came up a few times. Antigen specificity is unknown. Single viable CD3+CD4+CD8-CD45RO+ cells were sorted as the memory CD4+ T cells. CDR1 is MNHEY, CDR2 SVGAGI, per germline. CDR3 length: 15 amino acids. Between the trimmed V and J ends, which lost 0 bases and 8 bases, there was a span of 16 bases. Overall study results and limits: Suggested: most of the CMV-linked TCR signature lies in CD4+ memory cells.

Clones were sequenced by immunoSEQ multiplex PCR, and TCRdb holds only the in-frame ones, with some missing. The table includes tens of thousands of clones, less than 80% detected once. The clonotype originates from an adult in good health and CMV-seronegative. The chain couples TRBV6-5 to TRBJ1-2; possible D gene TRBD1, 6 bases. The sample was memory CD4+ T cells from blood. CDR3 bases: TGTGCCAGCAGTTACTCTACGACTACAGGGCGCGGCTACACCTTC. Translating gives CASSYSTTTGRGYTF.